This TCR beta chain was recovered during a study of T cell repertoires in ileal Crohn's disease. As for time point: neoterminal ileum biopsy at postoperative endoscopy, about 6 months after surgery. The CDR3 is 11 amino acids. Per the germline V gene, CDR1 is SGDLS and CDR2 is YYNGEE. With 3 bases removed from V and 8 bases from J, the gap between germline ends came to 8 bases. On this clone: Its target is unknown.

The method was immunoSEQ multiplex PCR; TCRdb's version includes in-frame clones alone and lacks a portion of them. The table records about 7,400 clones, 70% to 75% of them present only once. Findings of the study overall: Every patient over 26.8% clonality showed endoscopic recurrence.

Sequenced material: ileal tissue. The chain uses TRBV9 and TRBJ1-1, with D perhaps TRBD1 (6 bases). The clonotype originates from an adult with Crohn's disease. The DNA for the CDR3 is TGTGCCAGCAGCGACGACAGGGAAGCTTTCTTT. It translates to CASSDDREAFF. Based on the CDR3 plus reference TRBV9 and TRBJ1-1, the full variable domain is DSGVTQTPKHLITATGQRVTLRCSPRSGDLSVYWYQQSLDQGLQFLIQYYNGEERAKGNILERFSAQQFPDLHSELNLSSLELGDSALYFCASSDDREAFFGQGTRLTVV.